The 13 T cell receptor beta chains listed next were all sequenced from one sample in a study of blood T cell repertoires in COVID-19. TCRdb keeps only in-frame clones here, not all; method: immunoSEQ multiplex PCR. The data contain under 95,000 clones, just over 90% of them singletons. The material sequenced was peripheral blood. The receptor set was obtained from a man over 45 with COVID-19, enrolled during active disease.

This chain links TRBV19 with TRBJ2-1; the match to TRBD1 covers 9 bases. This CDR3 is built from 15 residues. J was trimmed by 2 bases and V by 8 bases; bases with no gene match: 7. CDR1 and CDR2 (germline): LNHDA, SQIVND (reference sequence). The chain's CDR3 is CASSTGTGPYNEQFF. The CDR3 region has the DNA TGTGCCAGTTCAACCGGGACAGGGCCCTACAATGAGCAGTTCTTC.

This clone was observed a handful of times. The chain is built from TRBV12-3 or TRBV12-4 and TRBJ2-7; a weak D match, TRBD1 (5 bases). The V end lost 3 bases, the J end lost 4 bases, and 10 bases lay between the germline ends. CDR3 length equals 13 residues. CDR3: CASSFGRDYEQYV. The CDR3 nucleotides read TGTGCCAGCAGTTTTGGCAGGGATTACGAGCAGTACGTC.

The chain recombines TRBV7-9 with TRBJ2-3; TRBD2 matches 7 bases. CDR1 is SEHNR and CDR2 is FQNEAQ in the germline V gene (reference sequence). V was pared by 3 bases and J by 0 bases, with 6 bases of the junction left unmatched. The CDR3 contains 16 residues. The CDR3 here is CASSFFGGISTDTQYF. The CDR3 DNA reads TGTGCCAGCAGCTTCTTCGGGGGGATAAGCACAGATACGCAGTATTTT.

V is TRBV6-6 and J is TRBJ1-5; D is possibly TRBD1 (6 bases). CDR3 size: 13 residues. From germline, CDR1 is MNHNY and CDR2 SVGAGI (reference sequence). Trimming removed 5 bases from V and 7 bases from J, with 12 bases in between. CDR3 sequence reads: CASSHQGNQPQHF. DNA of the CDR3: TGTGCCAGCAGTCACCAGGGGAACCAGCCCCAGCATTTT.

The gene calls are TRBV19 and TRBJ2-7; D gene ambiguous. Trimming took 7 bases from V and 5 from J, leaving 12 bases between them. The CDR3 totals 12 residues. Germline V gene lookup returns CDR1 LNHDA and CDR2 SQIVND (reference sequence). Here the CDR3 reads CASKSGSNEQYF. The CDR3, as DNA: TGTGCCAGTAAATCAGGATCGAACGAGCAGTACTTC.

This clone was seen only once. The V and J genes are TRBV19 and TRBJ1-5; 12 nucleotides match TRBD1. The CDR3 runs to 16 residues. Germline V gives CDR1 LNHDA, CDR2 SQIVND (reference sequence). With 4 bases clipped from V and 3 bases from J, the junction kept 4 bases outside the gene matches. The CDR3 loop is CASSTGQGANNQPQHF. The CDR3 DNA reads as TGTGCCAGTAGTACGGGACAGGGGGCGAACAATCAGCCCCAGCATTTT.

The rearrangement uses TRBV5-4 and TRBJ2-3; 11 bases line up with TRBD2. V lost 2 bases, J lost 6 bases, and 8 bases stayed unmatched. CDR1 SGHNT and CDR2 YYREEE come from the germline V gene (reference sequence). This CDR3 region has 16 residues. Here the CDR3 DNA reads TGTGCCAGCAGCTTAAGTAGCGGGAGGGCCAGGGATACGCAGTATTTT. This gives the protein CASSLSSGRARDTQYF.

The chain has TRBV25-1 and TRBJ2-6; TRBD2 might be the D (6 bases). The CDR3 loop spans 17 amino acids. Trimming stripped 4 bases from V and 2 bases from J, with 15 bases between. The germline V gene encodes CDR1 MGHDK and CDR2 SYGVNS. CDR3 sequence: CASSAFGGITGANVLTF. The CDR3 DNA is TGTGCCAGCAGTGCTTTTGGCGGGATTACTGGGGCCAACGTCCTGACTTTC.

This clone is a singleton in its sample. The V call is TRBV11-3, the J call TRBJ2-3, with 7 bases fitting TRBD2. Per the germline V gene, CDR1 is SGHNT and CDR2 is YENEEA. V dropped 3 bases and J dropped 5; count of bases not matched to a gene: 17. CDR3 length: 18 residues. CDR3 residues: CASSLTPPGGSSGDTQYF. CDR3 nucleotide sequence: TGTGCCAGCAGCTTGACACCCCCCGGCGGGAGTAGTGGAGATACGCAGTATTTT. The variable domain in full, with the rest retrieved from reference TRBV11-3 and TRBJ2-3, is EAGVVQSPRYKIIEKKQPVAFWCNPISGHNTLYWYLQNLGQGPELLIRYENEEAVDDSQLPKDRFSAERLKGVDSTLKIQPAELGDSAVYLCASSLTPPGGSSGDTQYFGPGTRLTVL.

V gene TRBV13 combines with J gene TRBJ2-1, with 9 bases identical to TRBD1. The CDR3 is made up of 14 amino acids. In germline, CDR1 is PRHDT, CDR2 FYEKMQ (reference sequence). V shed 4 bases and J 9 bases; nucleotides not matched to a gene: 7. The CDR3 sequence is CASSSDRGFREQFF. The CDR3 DNA reads as TGTGCCAGCAGCTCGGACAGGGGCTTCCGTGAGCAGTTCTTC. Drawing the rest from reference TRBV13 and TRBJ2-1, the complete variable domain is AAGVIQSPRHLIKEKRETATLKCYPIPRHDTVYWYQQGPGQDPQFLISFYEKMQSDKGSIPDRFSAQQFSDYHSELNMSSLELGDSALYFCASSSDRGFREQFFGPGTRLTVL.

The rearrangement joins TRBV19 to TRBJ1-1; unclear D gene. This CDR3 spans 15 amino acids. V lost 5 bases to trimming and J lost 4 bases, with 17 bases between them. The germline V gene encodes CDR1 LNHDA and CDR2 SQIVND (reference sequence). CDR3 in DNA: TGTGCCAGTAGTCTCTCCCCGCGGGCGGGCACTGAAGCTTTCTTT. Translation: CASSLSPRAGTEAFF.

The J gene is TRBJ2-1, the V gene TRBV28; 8 bases fit TRBD1. The CDR3 has 14 residues. Trimming cost V 5 bases and J 8 bases; bases outside gene matches: 8. Germline V gene lookup returns CDR1 MDHEN and CDR2 SYDVKM. The CDR3 is CASSRRTGYDEQFF. In DNA, the CDR3 is TGTGCCAGCAGTCGACGGACAGGGTACGATGAGCAGTTCTTC.

This clone appeared a few times. The V call is TRBV5-1, the J call TRBJ1-6; D may be TRBD1 (5 bases). The germline gives CDR1 SGHRS, CDR2 YFSETQ. The CDR3 covers 15 residues. Trimming cost V 3 bases and J 7 bases, with 14 bases left between them. The CDR3 spells CASSSREQDNSPLHF. The CDR3 nucleotides read TGCGCCAGCAGCTCCAGGGAACAGGACAATTCACCCCTCCACTTT.